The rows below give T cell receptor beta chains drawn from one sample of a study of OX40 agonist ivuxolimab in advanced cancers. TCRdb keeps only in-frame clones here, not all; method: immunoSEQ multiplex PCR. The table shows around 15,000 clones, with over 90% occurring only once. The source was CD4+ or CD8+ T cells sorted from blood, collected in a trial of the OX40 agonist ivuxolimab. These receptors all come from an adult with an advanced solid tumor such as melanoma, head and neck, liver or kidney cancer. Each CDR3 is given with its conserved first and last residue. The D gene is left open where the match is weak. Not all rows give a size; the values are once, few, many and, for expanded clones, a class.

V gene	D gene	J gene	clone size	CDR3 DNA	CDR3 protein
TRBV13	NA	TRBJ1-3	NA	TGTGCCAGCAGCTTGCTAAGTCTCGGGGGCGCCATATATTTT	CASSLLSLGGAIYF
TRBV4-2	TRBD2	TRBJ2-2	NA	TGTGCCAGCAGCCAAGGGCCTAGCGGGGGGAACACCGGGGAGCTGTTTTTT	CASSQGPSGGNTGELFF
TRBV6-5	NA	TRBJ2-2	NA	TGTGCCAGGCGTCATAAAAGGGAGGTCGGGGAGCTGTTTTTT	CARRHKREVGELFF
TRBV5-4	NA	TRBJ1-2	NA	TGTGCCAGCAGTTTCGGTCCCCGCTATGGCTACACCTTC	CASSFGPRYGYTF
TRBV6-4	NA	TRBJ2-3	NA	TGTGCCAGCAACCTCCCTAGGGGACCCTTCACAGATACGCAGTATTTT	CASNLPRGPFTDTQYF
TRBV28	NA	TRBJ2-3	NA	TGTGCCAGCAGTTTAGTCTACACAGATACGCAGTATTTT	CASSLVYTDTQYF
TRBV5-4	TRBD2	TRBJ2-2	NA	TGTGCCAGCAGCTTGATTAGCGGGAGGGCCCTCGAGCTGTTTTTT	CASSLISGRALELFF
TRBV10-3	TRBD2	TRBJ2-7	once	TGTGCCATCAGCCTAATAAGCGGGGGCCAATTGGACGAGCAGTACTTC	CAISLISGGQLDEQYF
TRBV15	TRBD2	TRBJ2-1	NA	TGTGCCACCAGTCTTAGGACTAGCTGGGATGAGCAGTTCTTC	CATSLRTSWDEQFF
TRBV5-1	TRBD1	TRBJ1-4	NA	TGCGCCAGCAGCTTTTCCTGGGACAGGGCTGAAAAACTGTTTTTT	CASSFSWDRAEKLFF
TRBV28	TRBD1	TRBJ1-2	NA	TGTGCCAGCAGCGATACAGGGGGCCATGGCTACACCTTC	CASSDTGGHGYTF
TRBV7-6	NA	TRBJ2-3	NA	TGTGCCAGCAGCGCCCACTATAATACGCAGTATTTT	CASSAHYNTQYF
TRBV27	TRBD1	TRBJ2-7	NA	TGTGCCAGCAGTTTAGCGAGACAGGGGGAAGAGCAGTACTTC	CASSLARQGEEQYF
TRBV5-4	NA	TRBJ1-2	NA	TGTGCCAGCAGCACAACATCAGCAGAGAACTATGGCTACACCTTC	CASSTTSAENYGYTF
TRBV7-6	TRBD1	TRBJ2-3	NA	TGTGCCAGCAGCTCCCGAGGACAGGACAGCACAGATACGCAGTATTTT	CASSSRGQDSTDTQYF
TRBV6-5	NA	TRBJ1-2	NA	TGTGCCAGCAGTTACTCGACGGGGGGCGGCCCTGGCTACACCTTC	CASSYSTGGGPGYTF
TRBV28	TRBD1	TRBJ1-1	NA	TGTGCCAGCAGTCATGGACAGGGTGGGACTGAAGCTTTCTTT	CASSHGQGGTEAFF
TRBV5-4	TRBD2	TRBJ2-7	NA	TGTGCCAGCAGCCCCATTCGGGGGGACTCTTACGAGCAGTACTTC	CASSPIRGDSYEQYF
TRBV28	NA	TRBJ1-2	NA	TGTGCCAGCAGTTTTTATTCTGGGCAGGGCTATGGCTACACCTTC	CASSFYSGQGYGYTF
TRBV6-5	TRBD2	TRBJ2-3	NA	TGTGCCAGCAGCGGGGGGTACACAGATACGCAGTATTTT	CASSGGYTDTQYF
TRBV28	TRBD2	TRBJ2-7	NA	TGTGCCAGCAGTTTGGTCAGCGGGGGGATTTACGAGCAGTACTTC	CASSLVSGGIYEQYF
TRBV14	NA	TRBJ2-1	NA	TGTGCCAGCAGCCTTGGAGATGAGCAGTTCTTC	CASSLGDEQFF
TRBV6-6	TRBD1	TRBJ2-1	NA	TGTGCCAGCAGTCCATCGGACAGGAAGATATACAATGAGCAGTTCTTC	CASSPSDRKIYNEQFF
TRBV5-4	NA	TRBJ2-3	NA	TGTGCCAGCAGCTCCGCGTTAGGGCAGTATTTT	CASSSALGQYF
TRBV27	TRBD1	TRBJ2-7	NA	TGTGCCAGCAGTCCCCGAGAGGGGGCGCACCACGAGCAGTACTTC	CASSPREGAHHEQYF
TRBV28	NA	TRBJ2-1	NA	TGTGCCAGCAGTTTTAGGAGTGAGCAGTTCTTC	CASSFRSEQFF
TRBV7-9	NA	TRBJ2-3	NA	TGTGCCAGCAGCTTAGGGGCGGGGTCTGCAGATACGCAGTATTTT	CASSLGAGSADTQYF
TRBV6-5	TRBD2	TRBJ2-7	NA	TGTGCCAGCAGTTACTCGAGTAGCGGGGTGTCCTACGAGCAGTACTTC	CASSYSSSGVSYEQYF
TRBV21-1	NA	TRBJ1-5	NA	TGTGCCAGCAGCAACATAGGGGGCAACCAGCCCCAGCATTTT	CASSNIGGNQPQHF
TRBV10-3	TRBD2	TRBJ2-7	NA	TGTGCCACAATAGTAGCGGGAAGGCAGGAGCAGTACTTC	CATIVAGRQEQYF
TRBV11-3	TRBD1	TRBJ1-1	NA	TGTGCCAGCAGCTTGACAGGGACGAACACTGAAGCTTTCTTT	CASSLTGTNTEAFF
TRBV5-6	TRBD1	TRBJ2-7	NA	TGTGCCAGCAGCTCGAGACAGGGCGACTACGAGCAGTACTTC	CASSSRQGDYEQYF
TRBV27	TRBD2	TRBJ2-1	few	TGTGCCAGCAGTATCGGGACTAGCTACAATGAGCAGTTCTTC	CASSIGTSYNEQFF
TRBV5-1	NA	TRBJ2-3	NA	TGCGCCAGCAGCTGGGGGGTAGCGGTAAGCACAGATACGCAGTATTTT	CASSWGVAVSTDTQYF
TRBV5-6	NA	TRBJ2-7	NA	TGTGCCAGCGAGGGCCTAGTTACCTACGAGCAGTACTTC	CASEGLVTYEQYF
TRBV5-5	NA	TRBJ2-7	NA	TGTGCCAGCAGCTTGACAGACTCCTACGAGCAGTACTTC	CASSLTDSYEQYF
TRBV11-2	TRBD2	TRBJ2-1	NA	TGTGCCAGCATCCCGCCGGGGAGGGTCCATGAGCAGTTCTTC	CASIPPGRVHEQFF